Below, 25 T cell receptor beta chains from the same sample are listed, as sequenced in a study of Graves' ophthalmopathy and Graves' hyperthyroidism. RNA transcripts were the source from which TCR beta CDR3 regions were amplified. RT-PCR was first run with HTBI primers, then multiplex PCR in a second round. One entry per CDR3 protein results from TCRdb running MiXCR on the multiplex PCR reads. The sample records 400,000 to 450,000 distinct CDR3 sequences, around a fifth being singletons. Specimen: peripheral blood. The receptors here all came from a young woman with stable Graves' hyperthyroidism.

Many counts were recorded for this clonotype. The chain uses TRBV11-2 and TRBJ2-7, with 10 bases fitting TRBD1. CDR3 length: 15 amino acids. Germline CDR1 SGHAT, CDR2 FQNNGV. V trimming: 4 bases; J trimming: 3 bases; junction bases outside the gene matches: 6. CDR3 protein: CASSSRDRGNYEQYF. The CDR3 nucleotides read TGTGCCAGCAGCTCCCGGGACAGGGGAAACTACGAGCAGTACTTC.

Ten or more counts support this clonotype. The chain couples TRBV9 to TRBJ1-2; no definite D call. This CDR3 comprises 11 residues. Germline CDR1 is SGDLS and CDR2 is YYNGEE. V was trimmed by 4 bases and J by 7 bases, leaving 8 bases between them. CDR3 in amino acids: CASSSGGGYTF. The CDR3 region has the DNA TGTGCCAGCAGCTCAGGTGGTGGCTACACCTTC.

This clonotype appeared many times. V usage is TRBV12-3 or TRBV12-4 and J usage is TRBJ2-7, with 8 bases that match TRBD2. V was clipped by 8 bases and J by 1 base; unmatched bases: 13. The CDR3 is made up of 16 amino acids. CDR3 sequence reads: CASARGTGGPSYEQYF. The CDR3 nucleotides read TGTGCCAGCGCAAGAGGGACGGGAGGGCCTTCCTACGAGCAGTACTTC.

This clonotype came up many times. For the CDR3, the DNA is TGTGCCAGCACCCCCGACGGGGCATCGGGCGAGCAGTACTTC. Its translation is CASTPDGASGEQYF. The chain is built from TRBV6-5 and TRBJ2-7; possibly TRBD1 or TRBD2 for D (5 bases each). Germline V gives CDR1 MNHEY, CDR2 SVGAGI. The CDR3 consists of 14 residues. The V end was cut by 7 bases, the J end by 6 bases, with 19 bases between.

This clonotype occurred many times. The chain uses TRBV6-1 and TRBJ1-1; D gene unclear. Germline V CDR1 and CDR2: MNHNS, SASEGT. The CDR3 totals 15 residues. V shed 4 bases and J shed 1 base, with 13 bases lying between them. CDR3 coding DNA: TGTGCCAGCAGTGGATCTTGGGGAGGGAACACTGAAGCTTTCTTT. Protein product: CASSGSWGGNTEAFF.

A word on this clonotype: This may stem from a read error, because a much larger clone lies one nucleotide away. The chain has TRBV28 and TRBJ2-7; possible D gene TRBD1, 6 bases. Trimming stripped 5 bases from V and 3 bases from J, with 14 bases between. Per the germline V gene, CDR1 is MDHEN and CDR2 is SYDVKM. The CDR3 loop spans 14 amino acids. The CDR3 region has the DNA TGTGCCAGCAGTCCGGGACACGGCCTCTACGAGCAGTACTTC. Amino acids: CASSPGHGLYEQYF.

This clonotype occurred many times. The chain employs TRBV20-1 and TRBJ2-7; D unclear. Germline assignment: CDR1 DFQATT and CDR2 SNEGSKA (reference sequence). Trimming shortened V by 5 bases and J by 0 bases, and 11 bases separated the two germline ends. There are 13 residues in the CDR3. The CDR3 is CSASDISSYEQYF. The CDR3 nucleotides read TGCAGTGCTTCAGACATCAGCTCCTACGAGCAGTACTTC.

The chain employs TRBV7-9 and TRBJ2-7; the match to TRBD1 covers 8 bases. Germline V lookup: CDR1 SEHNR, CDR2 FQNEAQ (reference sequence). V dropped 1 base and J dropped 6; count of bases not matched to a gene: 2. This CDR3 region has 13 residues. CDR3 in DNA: TGTGCCAGCAGCTTAGGGACAGGGCCCGAGCAGTACTTC. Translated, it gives CASSLGTGPEQYF.

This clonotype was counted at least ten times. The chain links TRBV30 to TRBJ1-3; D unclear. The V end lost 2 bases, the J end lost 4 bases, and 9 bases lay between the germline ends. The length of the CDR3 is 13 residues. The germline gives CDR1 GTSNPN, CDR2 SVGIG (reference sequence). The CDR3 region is CAWSFISGNTIYF. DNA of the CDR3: TGTGCCTGGAGTTTTATTTCCGGAAACACCATATATTTT.

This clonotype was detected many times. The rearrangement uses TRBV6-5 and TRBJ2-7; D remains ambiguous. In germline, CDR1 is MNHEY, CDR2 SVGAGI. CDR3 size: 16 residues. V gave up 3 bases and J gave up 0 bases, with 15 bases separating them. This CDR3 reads CASSYSLQLSSYEQYF. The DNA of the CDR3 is TGTGCCAGCAGTTATTCCCTCCAGCTGAGCTCCTACGAGCAGTACTTC.

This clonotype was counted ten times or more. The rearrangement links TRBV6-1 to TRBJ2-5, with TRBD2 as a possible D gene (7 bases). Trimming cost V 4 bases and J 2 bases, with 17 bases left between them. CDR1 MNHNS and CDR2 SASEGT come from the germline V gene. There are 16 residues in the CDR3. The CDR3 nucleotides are TGTGCCAGCAGTGTATTCCCGGGGGGCCGTCAAGAGACCCAGTACTTC. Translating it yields CASSVFPGGRQETQYF.

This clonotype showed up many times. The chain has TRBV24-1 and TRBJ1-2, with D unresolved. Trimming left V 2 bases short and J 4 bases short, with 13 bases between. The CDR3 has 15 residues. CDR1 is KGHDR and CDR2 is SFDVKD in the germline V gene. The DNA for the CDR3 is TGTGCCACCAGTGATTCCCAAGTGGCACCCTATGGCTACACCTTC. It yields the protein CATSDSQVAPYGYTF.

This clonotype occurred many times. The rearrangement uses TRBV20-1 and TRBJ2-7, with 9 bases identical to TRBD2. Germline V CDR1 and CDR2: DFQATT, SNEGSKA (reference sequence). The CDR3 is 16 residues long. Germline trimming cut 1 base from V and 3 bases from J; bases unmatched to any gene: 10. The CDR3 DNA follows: TGCAGTGCTAGAGGCCTATTAGCGGGAGCCGGCTACGAGCAGTACTTC. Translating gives CSARGLLAGAGYEQYF.

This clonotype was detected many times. As DNA, the CDR3 is TGCGCCAGCAGCTTGGCTGTTAGCGGGGCAGGGGAGCTGTTTTTT. Protein sequence: CASSLAVSGAGELFF. This rearrangement joins TRBV5-1 to TRBJ2-2; 8 nucleotides align to TRBD2. This CDR3 contains 15 residues. The V gene's germline CDR1 is SGHRS and CDR2 YFSETQ. The trim removed 0 bases at V and 8 bases at J, leaving 6 bases unmatched.

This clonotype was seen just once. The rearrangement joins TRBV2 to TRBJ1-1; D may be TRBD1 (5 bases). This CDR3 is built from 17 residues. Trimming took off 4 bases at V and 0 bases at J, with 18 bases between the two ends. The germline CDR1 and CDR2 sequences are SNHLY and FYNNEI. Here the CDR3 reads CASSVWQGGRMNTEAFF. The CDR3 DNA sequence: TGTGCCAGCAGTGTTTGGCAGGGCGGTAGGATGAACACTGAAGCTTTCTTT.

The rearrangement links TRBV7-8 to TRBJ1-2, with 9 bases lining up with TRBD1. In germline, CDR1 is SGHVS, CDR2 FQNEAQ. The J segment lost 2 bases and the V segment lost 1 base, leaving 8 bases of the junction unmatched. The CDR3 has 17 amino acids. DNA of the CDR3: TGTGCCAGCAGCTTAGTGTGGTTCGGGACAGGGAACTATGGCTACACCTTC. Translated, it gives CASSLVWFGTGNYGYTF.

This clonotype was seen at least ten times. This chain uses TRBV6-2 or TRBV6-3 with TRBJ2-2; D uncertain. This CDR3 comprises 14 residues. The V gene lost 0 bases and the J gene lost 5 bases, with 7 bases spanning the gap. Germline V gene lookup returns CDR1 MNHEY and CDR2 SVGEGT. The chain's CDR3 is CASSYSKETGELFF. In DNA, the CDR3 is TGTGCCAGCAGTTACTCGAAAGAAACCGGGGAGCTGTTTTTT.

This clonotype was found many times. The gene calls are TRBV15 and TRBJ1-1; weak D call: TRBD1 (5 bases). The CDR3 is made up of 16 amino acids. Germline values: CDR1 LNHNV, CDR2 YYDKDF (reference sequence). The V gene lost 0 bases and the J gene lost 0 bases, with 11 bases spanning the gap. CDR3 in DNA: TGTGCCACCAGCAGAGAATGGGGGTTCATGAACACTGAAGCTTTCTTT. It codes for CATSREWGFMNTEAFF.

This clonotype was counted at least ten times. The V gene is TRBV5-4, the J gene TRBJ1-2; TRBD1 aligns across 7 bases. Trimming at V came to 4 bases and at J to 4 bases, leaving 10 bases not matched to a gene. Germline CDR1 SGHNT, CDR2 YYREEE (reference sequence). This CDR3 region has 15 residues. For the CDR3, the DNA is TGTGCCAGCAGCGCCCGACAGGGCATGGGCTATGGCTACACCTTC. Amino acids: CASSARQGMGYGYTF.

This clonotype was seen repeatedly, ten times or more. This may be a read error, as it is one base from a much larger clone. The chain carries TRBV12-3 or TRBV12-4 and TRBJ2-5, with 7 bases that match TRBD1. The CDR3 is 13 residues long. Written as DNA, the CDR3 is TGTGCCAGCGGTTTACAGGGGAAAGAGACCAAGTACTTC. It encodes CASGLQGKETKYF.

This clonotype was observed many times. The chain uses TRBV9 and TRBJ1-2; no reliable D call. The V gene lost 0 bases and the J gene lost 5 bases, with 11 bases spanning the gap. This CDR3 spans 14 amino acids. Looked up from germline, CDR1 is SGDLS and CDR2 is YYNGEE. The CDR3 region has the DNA TGTGCCAGCAGCGTAGTTTGGATTAGTTATGGCTACACCTTC. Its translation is CASSVVWISYGYTF.

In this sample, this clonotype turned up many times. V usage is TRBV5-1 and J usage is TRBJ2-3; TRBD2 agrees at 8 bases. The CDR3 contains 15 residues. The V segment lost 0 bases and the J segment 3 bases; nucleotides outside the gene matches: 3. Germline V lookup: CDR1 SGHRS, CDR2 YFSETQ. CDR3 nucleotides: TGCGCCAGCAGCTTGGCGGGAGGGCCAACAGATACGCAGTATTTT. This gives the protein CASSLAGGPTDTQYF.

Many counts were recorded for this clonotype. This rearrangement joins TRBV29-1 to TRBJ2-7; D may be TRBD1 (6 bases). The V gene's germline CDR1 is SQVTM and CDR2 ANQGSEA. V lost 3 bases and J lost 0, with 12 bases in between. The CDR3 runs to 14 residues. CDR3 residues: CSVEVTGASYEQYF. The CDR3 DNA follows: TGCAGCGTTGAGGTGACAGGAGCCTCCTACGAGCAGTACTTC.

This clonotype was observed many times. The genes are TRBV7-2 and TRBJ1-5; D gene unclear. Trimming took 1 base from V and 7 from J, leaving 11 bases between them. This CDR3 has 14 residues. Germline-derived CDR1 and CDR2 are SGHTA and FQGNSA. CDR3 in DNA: TGTGCCAGCAGCTTAGTAGCAGTGGGGCAGCCCCAGCATTTT. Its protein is CASSLVAVGQPQHF.

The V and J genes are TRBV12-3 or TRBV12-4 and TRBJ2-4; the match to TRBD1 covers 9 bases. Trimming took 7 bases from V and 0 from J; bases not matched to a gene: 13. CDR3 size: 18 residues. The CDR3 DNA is TGTGCCAGCAACCTCACAGGGGGCTTCTGTCTAGCCAAAAACATTCAGTACTTC. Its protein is CASNLTGGFCLAKNIQYF.